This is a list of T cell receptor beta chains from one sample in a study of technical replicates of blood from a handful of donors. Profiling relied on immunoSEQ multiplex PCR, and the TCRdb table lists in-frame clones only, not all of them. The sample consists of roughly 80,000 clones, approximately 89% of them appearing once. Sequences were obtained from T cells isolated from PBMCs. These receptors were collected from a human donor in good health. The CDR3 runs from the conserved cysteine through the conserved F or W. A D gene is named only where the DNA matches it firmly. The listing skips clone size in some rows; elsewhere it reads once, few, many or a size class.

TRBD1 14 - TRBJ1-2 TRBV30 CAWGRTGDFGGYTF TGTGCCTGGGGTAGGACAGGCGACTTTGGGGGCTACACCTTC
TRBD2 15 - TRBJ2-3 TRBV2 CASSEKAGGADTQYF TGTGCCAGCAGTGAAAAAGCGGGAGGTGCAGATACGCAGTATTTT
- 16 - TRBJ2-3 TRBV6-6 CASSYHRQASTDTQYF TGTGCCAGCAGTTATCATCGTCAGGCTAGCACAGATACGCAGTATTTT
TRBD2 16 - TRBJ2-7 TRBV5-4 CASSIGLAGVSYEQYF TGTGCCAGCAGCATAGGACTAGCGGGAGTTTCCTACGAGCAGTACTTC
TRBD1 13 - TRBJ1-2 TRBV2 CASSGVQGDGYTF TGTGCCAGCAGTGGTGTGCAGGGGGATGGCTACACCTTC
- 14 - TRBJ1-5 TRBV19 CASSRQGSGQPQHF TGTGCCAGTAGTCGCCAGGGCTCAGGTCAGCCCCAGCATTTT
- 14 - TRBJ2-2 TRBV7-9 CASSLSGARGELFF TGTGCCAGCAGCTTATCAGGGGCTCGCGGGGAGCTGTTTTTT
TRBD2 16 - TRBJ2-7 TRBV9 CASSPISGRAPYEQYF TGTGCCAGCAGCCCCATTAGCGGGAGGGCCCCCTACGAGCAGTACTTC
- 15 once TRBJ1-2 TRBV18 CASSPGTEGYYGYTF TGTGCCAGCTCACCCGGGACGGAGGGATACTATGGCTACACCTTC
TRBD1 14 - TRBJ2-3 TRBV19 CASADRGRADTQYF TGTGCCAGTGCGGACAGGGGGCGCGCAGATACGCAGTATTTT
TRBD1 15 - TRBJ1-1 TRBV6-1 CASKRGQGANTEAFF TGTGCCAGCAAAAGGGGACAGGGTGCTAATACTGAAGCTTTCTTT
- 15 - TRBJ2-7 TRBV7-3 CASSLLGGAAYEQYF TGTGCCAGCAGCTTACTCGGGGGAGCAGCCTACGAGCAGTACTTC
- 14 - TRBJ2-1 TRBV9 CASSVDGSLDEQFF TGTGCCAGCAGCGTAGATGGCTCCCTTGATGAGCAGTTCTTC
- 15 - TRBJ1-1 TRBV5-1 CACRDLGGMNTEAFF TGCGCTTGCAGAGACCTCGGGGGTATGAACACTGAAGCTTTCTTT
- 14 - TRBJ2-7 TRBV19 CASSIQLGFYEQYF TGTGCCAGTAGTATACAACTAGGGTTCTACGAGCAGTACTTC
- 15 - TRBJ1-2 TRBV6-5 CASSYRQESNYGYTF TGTGCCAGCAGTTATCGCCAGGAATCAAACTATGGCTACACCTTC
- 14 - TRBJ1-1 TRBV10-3 CAISEITGFAEAFF TGTGCCATCAGTGAAATAACAGGCTTCGCTGAAGCTTTCTTT
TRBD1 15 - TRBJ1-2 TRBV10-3 CAISEILTGARGYTF TGTGCCATCAGCGAAATATTAACAGGGGCTAGGGGCTACACCTTC